Included here is one TCR beta chain sequence, with context. The antigen remains undetermined. TCRdb itself ran the RT-PCR reads through MiXCR, one entry per CDR3 protein. Here the sample spans around 570,000 distinct CDR3 sequences, about 7.6% being singletons. The CDR3 is 16 amino acids. V was clipped by 2 bases and J by 3 bases, with 16 bases between them. Germline loops: CDR1 MNHEY, CDR2 SMNVEV (reference sequence). The source of the sample is a study of response to subunit inactivated influenza vaccine. Notes on the study in general: Seasonal influenza vaccination, on each occasion, was suggested by the authors to recruit few new T cells.

This chain connects TRBV27 to TRBJ1-1; D uncertain. This receptor was obtained from a man in his fifties or sixties who received an inactivated influenza vaccine. Sequencing used PBMCs from blood, obtained around 25 months after vaccination. The CDR3 loop is CASSLTLPGKDTEAFF. The CDR3 nucleotides read TGTGCCAGCAGTTTAACGCTGCCGGGCAAGGACACTGAAGCTTTCTTT.